This T cell receptor beta chain derives from a study of OX40 agonist ivuxolimab in advanced cancers. Turning to the study itself: Ivuxolimab, an agonistic anti-OX40 (CD134) antibody, was given to patients. Dose-escalation subjects each had hepatocellular carcinoma, melanoma, renal cell or head and neck cancer.

Study-level results: Some of the nonresponding patients also showed low levels of normalized T-cell clonal expansion.

A note on this clone: No antigen is known for it.

The table came from immunoSEQ multiplex PCR; TCRdb's copy has only in-frame clones and leaves some out. The table has tens of thousands of clones, approximately 73% seen once. CDR1 LGHNA and CDR2 YSLEER come from the germline V gene. V was shortened by 0 bases and J by 1 base, with 9 bases between the two germline ends. The CDR3 extends over 16 amino acids. The clonotype comes from an adult with an advanced solid tumor such as melanoma, head and neck, liver or kidney cancer. The chain uses TRBV4-3 and TRBJ2-2; the D gene is possibly TRBD2 (5 bases). The sequences come from CD4+ or CD8+ T cells sorted from blood, collected in a trial of the OX40 agonist ivuxolimab. The CDR3 here is CASSQETGMNTGELFF. CDR3 sequence (DNA): TGCGCCAGCAGCCAAGAAACGGGAATGAACACCGGGGAGCTGTTTTTT.